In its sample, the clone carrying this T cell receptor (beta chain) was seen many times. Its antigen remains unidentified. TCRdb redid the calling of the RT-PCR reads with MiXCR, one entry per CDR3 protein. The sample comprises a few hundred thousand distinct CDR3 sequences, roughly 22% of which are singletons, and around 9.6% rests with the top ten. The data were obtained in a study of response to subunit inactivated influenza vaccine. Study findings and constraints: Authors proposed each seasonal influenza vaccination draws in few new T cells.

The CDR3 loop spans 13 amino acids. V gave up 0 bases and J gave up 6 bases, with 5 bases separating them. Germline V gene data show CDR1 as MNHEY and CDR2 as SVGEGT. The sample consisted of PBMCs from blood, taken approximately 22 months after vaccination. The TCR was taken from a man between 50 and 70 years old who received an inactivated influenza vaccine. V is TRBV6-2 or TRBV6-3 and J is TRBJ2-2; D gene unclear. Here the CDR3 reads CASSYSRSGELFF. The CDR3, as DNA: TGTGCCAGCAGTTACTCGAGGTCCGGGGAGCTGTTTTTT.